The 21 T cell receptor beta chains below were found in one sample sequenced in a study of T cells after yellow fever vaccination. A single record per CDR3 protein comes from TCRdb applying MiXCR to the 5' RACE reads. The table has about 45,000 distinct CDR3 sequences, roughly 7.1% seen once. Sequences were derived from CD8+ T cells not binding an NS4B(214-222) dextramer, sorted from PBMCs, sampled 45 days after the yellow fever booster vaccination. The receptors come from a man in his thirties or forties who received the YFV17D yellow fever vaccine.

This chain uses TRBV29-1 with TRBJ2-7; tentative D call: TRBD2 (5 bases). V shed 5 bases and J shed 1 base, with 9 bases lying between them. CDR3 length: 12 residues. Germline-derived CDR1 and CDR2 are SQVTM and ANQGSEA. The CDR3 spells CSVTRESYEQYF. DNA for the CDR3: TGCAGCGTTACCCGGGAATCCTACGAGCAGTACTTC.

V and J are TRBV7-9 and TRBJ2-3, with a possible D match to TRBD1 (6 bases). The germline gives CDR1 SEHNR, CDR2 FQNEAQ (reference sequence). The V end was cut by 8 bases, the J end by 5 bases, with 26 bases between. There are 17 residues in the CDR3. The CDR3 DNA reads as TGTGCCAGCCGACTCAGGGGAGATACCAGGACTCAAGATACGCAGTATTTT. The encoded protein is CASRLRGDTRTQDTQYF.

This clonotype has ten or more counts. The chain joins TRBV9 to TRBJ1-2; tentatively, D is TRBD1 (5 bases). V was pared by 3 bases and J by 8 bases, with 14 bases between. The CDR3 has 13 amino acids. Germline loops: CDR1 SGDLS, CDR2 YYNGEE. CDR3 bases: TGTGCCAGCAGCGACGGGGGTCTGGGCGGCTACACCTTC. This sequence encodes CASSDGGLGGYTF.

Only a few counts were recorded for this clonotype. The V gene is TRBV5-5, the J gene TRBJ2-7; the D gene could be TRBD1 or TRBD2 (5 bases each). The germline gives CDR1 SGHKS, CDR2 YYEKEE (reference sequence). The V end lost 5 bases, the J end lost 5 bases, and 5 bases lay between the germline ends. This CDR3 is built from 10 residues. The DNA for the CDR3 is TGTGCCAGCAGGGGGGACGAGCAGTACTTC. It yields the protein CASRGDEQYF.

The chain carries TRBV19 and TRBJ2-7; 8 positions agree with TRBD1. The germline gives CDR1 LNHDA, CDR2 SQIVND (reference sequence). V trimming: 7 bases; J trimming: 6 bases; junction bases outside the gene matches: 8. This CDR3 comprises 13 residues. The CDR3 sequence: CASTRTGLSEQYF. In DNA form, the CDR3 reads TGTGCCAGTACCAGGACAGGGCTGAGCGAGCAGTACTTC.

This clonotype was seen at least ten times. The gene calls are TRBV5-5 and TRBJ2-1; 10 bases fit TRBD2. The J segment lost 8 bases and the V segment lost 4 bases, leaving 9 bases of the junction unmatched. This CDR3 is built from 15 residues. The germline gives CDR1 SGHKS, CDR2 YYEKEE (reference sequence). CDR3: CASSLSGRALDEQFF. The CDR3 DNA reads TGTGCCAGCAGCCTAAGCGGGAGGGCCCTCGATGAGCAGTTCTTC.

In this sample, this clonotype turned up many times. The chain joins TRBV9 to TRBJ2-2; the D gene is possibly TRBD1 (6 bases). Germline CDR1 and CDR2: SGDLS and YYNGEE. The CDR3 totals 15 residues. V lost 6 bases and J 3 bases, leaving 15 bases between the germline ends. This CDR3 is CASNPAGDDTGELFF. Written as DNA, the CDR3 is TGTGCCAGCAACCCGGCAGGGGATGACACCGGGGAGCTGTTTTTT.

This clonotype was counted many times. Here the CDR3 reads CASSYSEGGNYGYTF. CDR3 sequence (DNA): TGTGCCAGCAGTTACTCTGAGGGGGGGAACTATGGCTACACCTTC. V and J are TRBV6-5 and TRBJ1-2; possibly TRBD1 for D (6 bases). V lost 0 bases and J lost 2, with 10 bases in between. Germline CDR1 and CDR2: MNHEY and SVGAGI. The CDR3 is 15 residues long.

This chain connects TRBV14 to TRBJ2-1; possibly TRBD2 for D (6 bases). CDR3 length: 16 amino acids. Germline CDR1 reads SGHDN; CDR2 reads FVKESK. V was clipped by 0 bases and J by 4 bases, with 13 bases between them. The CDR3: CASSQDGLAPYNEQFF. The CDR3 DNA follows: TGTGCCAGCAGCCAAGACGGTCTAGCGCCATACAATGAGCAGTTCTTC.

This clonotype was seen at least ten times. The chain carries TRBV27 and TRBJ2-2; TRBD2 matches at 14 bases. The V and J ends lost 5 bases and 8 bases, in that order; junction bases with no gene match: 4. In germline, CDR1 is MNHEY, CDR2 SMNVEV (reference sequence). The CDR3 runs 15 residues. This CDR3 is CASSMGLAGEGELFF. In nucleotides, the CDR3 is TGTGCCAGCAGTATGGGACTAGCGGGAGAGGGGGAGCTGTTTTTT.

This clonotype was observed at least ten times. The gene calls are TRBV9 and TRBJ2-1; 7 nucleotides align to TRBD1. J lost 4 bases, V lost 3 bases, and 13 bases had no gene match. The germline V gene encodes CDR1 SGDLS and CDR2 YYNGEE. The CDR3 sequence is 17 residues long. CDR3 sequence: CASSDPSGTAMYNEQFF. The CDR3 coding sequence is TGTGCCAGCAGCGATCCCTCCGGGACAGCGATGTACAATGAGCAGTTCTTC. Based on the CDR3 plus reference TRBV9 and TRBJ2-1, the full variable domain is DSGVTQTPKHLITATGQRVTLRCSPRSGDLSVYWYQQSLDQGLQFLIQYYNGEERAKGNILERFSAQQFPDLHSELNLSSLELGDSALYFCASSDPSGTAMYNEQFFGPGTRLTVL.

This clonotype was observed at least ten times. This rearrangement joins TRBV15 to TRBJ2-5, with D uncertain. V lost 8 bases and J lost 2, with 12 bases in between. Germline lookup yields CDR1 LNHNV and CDR2 YYDKDF (reference sequence). This CDR3 is built from 13 residues. Written as DNA, the CDR3 is TGTGCCACCCAAGTGGCACATCAAGAGACCCAGTACTTC. Translated: CATQVAHQETQYF.

This clonotype appeared many times. V gene TRBV5-5 combines with J gene TRBJ2-1; possibly TRBD1 for D (5 bases). The germline gives CDR1 SGHKS, CDR2 YYEKEE (reference sequence). CDR3 length: 15 amino acids. V dropped 1 base and J dropped 3 bases, with 11 bases sitting between them. The CDR3 region is CASSLYLTDYNEQFF. The CDR3 region has the DNA TGTGCCAGCAGCTTGTATCTGACAGACTACAATGAGCAGTTCTTC.

This clonotype was seen repeatedly, ten times or more. The chain joins TRBV10-2 to TRBJ2-1; 10 bases align to TRBD2. Germline V gene lookup returns CDR1 WSHSY and CDR2 SAAADI. V lost 2 bases to trimming and J lost 12 bases; unmatched junction nucleotides: 7. This CDR3 has 14 amino acids. The CDR3 protein is CASSEGLAGVGQFF. CDR3 in DNA: TGCGCCAGCAGTGAGGGTCTAGCGGGAGTAGGGCAGTTCTTC.

This clonotype was counted at least ten times. This chain's CDR3 is CASSYSSEAFF. CDR3 DNA: TGTGCCAGCAGTTACTCATCAGAAGCTTTCTTT. V usage is TRBV6-2 or TRBV6-3 and J usage is TRBJ1-1; D uncertain. Germline CDR1 MNHEY, CDR2 SVGEGT. The CDR3 is 11 residues long. Trimming cost V 0 bases and J 8 bases, with 4 bases left between them.

A remark on this clonotype: A read error may be the cause here, since a much bigger clone is one base away. The chain is built from TRBV6-1 and TRBJ2-5; possible D gene TRBD1, 5 bases. This CDR3 has 15 amino acids. Per germline, CDR1 MNHNS and CDR2 SASEGT. For the CDR3, the DNA is TGTGCCAGCAGGCTAGGACACCAGTACCACGAGACCCAGTACTTC. It yields the protein CASRLGHQYHETQYF.

The V call is TRBV7-6, the J call TRBJ2-7, with 12 positions matching TRBD2. J gave up 6 bases and V 5 bases, and 8 bases lay outside the gene matches. Germline values: CDR1 SGHVS, CDR2 FNYEAQ. CDR3 length equals 15 residues. CDR3 in amino acids: CASSPYETSGSEQYF. The CDR3 DNA reads TGTGCCAGCAGCCCGTATGAGACTAGCGGGAGCGAGCAGTACTTC.

This clonotype was counted at least ten times. The J gene is TRBJ1-6, the V gene TRBV20-1; D call uncertain. There are 15 residues in the CDR3. V lost 5 bases and J 0 bases, leaving 11 bases between the germline ends. Per germline, CDR1 DFQATT and CDR2 SNEGSKA (reference sequence). The CDR3 spells CSAPIKSSYNSPLHF. CDR3 coding DNA: TGCAGTGCTCCTATTAAGAGCTCCTATAATTCACCCCTCCACTTT.

This clonotype has a count of ten or more. No conserved phenylalanine or tryptophan is present at the end of the CDR3, so a read error is the likely explanation. V usage is TRBV20-1 and J usage is TRBJ2-1, with D tentatively TRBD2 (8 bases). The CDR3 is made up of 14 amino acids. Trimming stripped 0 bases from V and 6 bases from J, with 12 bases between. Germline-derived CDR1 and CDR2 are DFQATT and SNEGSKA (reference sequence). This CDR3 reads CSARDGRDSNEQFL. The CDR3 DNA is TGCAGTGCTAGAGACGGGAGGGACAGCAATGAGCAGTTCCTC.

V gene TRBV7-9 combines with J gene TRBJ1-5; D gene ambiguous. Germline CDR1 is SEHNR and CDR2 is FQNEAQ (reference sequence). The CDR3 is 13 residues long. V lost 4 bases and J lost 5, with 9 bases in between. The CDR3 protein is CASSSDWDQPQHF. DNA for the CDR3: TGTGCCAGCAGCTCAGATTGGGATCAGCCCCAGCATTTT. Together with reference TRBV7-9 and TRBJ1-5, the CDR3 gives the full variable domain: DTGVSQNPRHKITKRGQNVTFRCDPISEHNRLYWYRQTLGQGPEFLTYFQNEAQLEKSRLLSDRFSAERPKGSFSTLEIQRTEQGDSAMYLCASSSDWDQPQHFGDGTRLSIL.

J is TRBJ1-2 and V is TRBV7-9; the D gene is possibly TRBD1 (5 bases). V was clipped by 5 bases and J by 1 base, with 14 bases between them. The CDR3 is 15 amino acids. CDR1 and CDR2 (germline): SEHNR, FQNEAQ (reference sequence). CDR3 loop: CASSARGVDNYGYTF. CDR3 nucleotides: TGTGCCAGCAGCGCCCGAGGGGTTGATAACTATGGCTACACCTTC. The whole variable domain, filled in from reference TRBV7-9 and TRBJ1-2, reads DTGVSQNPRHKITKRGQNVTFRCDPISEHNRLYWYRQTLGQGPEFLTYFQNEAQLEKSRLLSDRFSAERPKGSFSTLEIQRTEQGDSAMYLCASSARGVDNYGYTFGSGTRLTVV.